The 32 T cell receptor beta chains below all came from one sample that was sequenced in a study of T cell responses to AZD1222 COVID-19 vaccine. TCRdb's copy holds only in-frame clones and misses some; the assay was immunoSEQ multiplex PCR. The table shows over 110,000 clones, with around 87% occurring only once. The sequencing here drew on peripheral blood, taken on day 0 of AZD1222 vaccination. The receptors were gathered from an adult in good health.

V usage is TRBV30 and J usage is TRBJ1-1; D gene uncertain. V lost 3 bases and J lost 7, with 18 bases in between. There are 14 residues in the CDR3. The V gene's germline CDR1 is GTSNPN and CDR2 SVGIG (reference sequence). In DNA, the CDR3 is TGTGCCTGGAGGGTGACACATGCCGCTGTTGAAGCTTTCTTT. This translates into CAWRVTHAAVEAFF.

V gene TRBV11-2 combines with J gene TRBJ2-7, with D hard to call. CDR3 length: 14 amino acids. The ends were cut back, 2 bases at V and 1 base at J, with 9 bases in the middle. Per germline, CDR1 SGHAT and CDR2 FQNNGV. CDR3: CASSLRQLSYEQYF. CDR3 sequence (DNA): TGTGCCAGCAGCTTACGCCAATTGTCCTACGAGCAGTACTTC.

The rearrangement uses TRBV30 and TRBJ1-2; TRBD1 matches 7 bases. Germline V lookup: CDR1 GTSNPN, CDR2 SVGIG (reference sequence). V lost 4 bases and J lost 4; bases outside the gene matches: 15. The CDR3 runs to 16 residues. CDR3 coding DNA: TGTGCCTGGAACCAGGGGGGCGACGATTACCTCTATGGCTACACCTTC. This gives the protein CAWNQGGDDYLYGYTF.

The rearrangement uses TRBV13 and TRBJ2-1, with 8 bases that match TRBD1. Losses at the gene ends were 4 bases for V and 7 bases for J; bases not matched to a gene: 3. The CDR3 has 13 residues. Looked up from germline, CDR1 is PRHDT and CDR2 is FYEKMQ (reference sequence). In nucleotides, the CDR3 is TGTGCCAGCAGCTCATGGACAGGGAATGAGCAGTTCTTC. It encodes CASSSWTGNEQFF.

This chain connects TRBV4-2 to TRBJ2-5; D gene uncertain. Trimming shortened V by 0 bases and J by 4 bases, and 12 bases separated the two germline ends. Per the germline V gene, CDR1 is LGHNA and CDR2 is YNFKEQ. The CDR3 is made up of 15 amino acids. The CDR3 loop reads CASSQEVGNGETQYF. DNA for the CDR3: TGTGCCAGCAGCCAAGAAGTAGGGAACGGAGAGACCCAGTACTTC.

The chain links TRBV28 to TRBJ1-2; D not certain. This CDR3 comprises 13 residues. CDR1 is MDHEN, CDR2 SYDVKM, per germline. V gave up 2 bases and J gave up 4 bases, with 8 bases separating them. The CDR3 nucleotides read TGTGCCAGCAGTTTACCTCTGGGCTATGGCTACACCTTC. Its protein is CASSLPLGYGYTF.

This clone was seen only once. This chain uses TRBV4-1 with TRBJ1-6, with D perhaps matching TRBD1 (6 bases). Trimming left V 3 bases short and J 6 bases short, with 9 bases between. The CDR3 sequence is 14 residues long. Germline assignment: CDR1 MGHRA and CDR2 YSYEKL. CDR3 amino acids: CASSQGAINSPLHF. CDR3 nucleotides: TGCGCCAGCAGCCAGGGGGCCATTAATTCACCCCTCCACTTT.

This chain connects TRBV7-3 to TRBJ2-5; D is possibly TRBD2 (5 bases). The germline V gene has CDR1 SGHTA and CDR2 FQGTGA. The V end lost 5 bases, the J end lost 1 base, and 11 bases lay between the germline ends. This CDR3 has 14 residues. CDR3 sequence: CASSRGGPQETQYF. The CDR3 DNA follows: TGTGCCAGCAGCCGTGGCGGGCCCCAAGAGACCCAGTACTTC.

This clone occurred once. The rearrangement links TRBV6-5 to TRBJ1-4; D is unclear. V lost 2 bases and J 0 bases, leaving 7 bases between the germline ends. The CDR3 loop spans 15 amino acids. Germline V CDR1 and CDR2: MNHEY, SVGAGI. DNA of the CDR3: TGTGCCAGCAGTTACCTAGGGACAACTAATGAAAAACTGTTTTTT. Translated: CASSYLGTTNEKLFF.

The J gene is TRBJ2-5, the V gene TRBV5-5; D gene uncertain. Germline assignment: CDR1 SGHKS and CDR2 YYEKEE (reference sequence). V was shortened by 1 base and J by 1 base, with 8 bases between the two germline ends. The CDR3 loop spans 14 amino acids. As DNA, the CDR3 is TGTGCCAGCAGCTTGTGGTCAGTCCAAGAGACCCAGTACTTC. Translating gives CASSLWSVQETQYF.

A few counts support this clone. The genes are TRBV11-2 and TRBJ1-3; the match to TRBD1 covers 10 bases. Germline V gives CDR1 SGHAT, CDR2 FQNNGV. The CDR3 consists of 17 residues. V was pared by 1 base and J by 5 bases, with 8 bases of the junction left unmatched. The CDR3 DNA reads TGTGCCAGCAGCTTAGCCCTCGACAGGGGGCTTAGAAACACCATATATTTT. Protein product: CASSLALDRGLRNTIYF.

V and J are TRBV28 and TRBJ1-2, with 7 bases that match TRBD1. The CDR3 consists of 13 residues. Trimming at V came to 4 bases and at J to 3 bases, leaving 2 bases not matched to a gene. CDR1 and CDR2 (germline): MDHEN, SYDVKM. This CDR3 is CASSSGTDYGYTF. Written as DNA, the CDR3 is TGTGCCAGCAGTTCCGGGACAGACTATGGCTACACCTTC.

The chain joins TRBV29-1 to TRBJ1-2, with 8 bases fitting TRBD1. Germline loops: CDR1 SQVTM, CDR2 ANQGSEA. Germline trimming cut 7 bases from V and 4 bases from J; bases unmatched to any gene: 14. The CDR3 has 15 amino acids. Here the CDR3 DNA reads TGCAGCGCAGCCCCCGGGACAGGCACGACCTATGGCTACACCTTC. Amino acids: CSAAPGTGTTYGYTF.

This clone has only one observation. CDR3 coding DNA: TGTGCCAGCAGGAGCCGGGACAGGACAACGAACACCATATATTTT. Amino acids: CASRSRDRTTNTIYF. The V gene is TRBV28, the J gene TRBJ1-3; 8 positions match TRBD1. Unmatched junction bases numbered 11, after V lost 6 bases and J lost 7 bases. The germline V gene encodes CDR1 MDHEN and CDR2 SYDVKM. The CDR3 runs 15 residues.

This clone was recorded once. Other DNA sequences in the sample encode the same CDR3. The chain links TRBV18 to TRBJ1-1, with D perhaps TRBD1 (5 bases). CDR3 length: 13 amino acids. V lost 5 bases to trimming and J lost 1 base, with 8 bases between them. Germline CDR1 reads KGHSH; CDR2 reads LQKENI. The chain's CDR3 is CASSAGQNTEAFF. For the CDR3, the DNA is TGTGCCAGCTCAGCAGGGCAGAACACTGAAGCTTTCTTT.

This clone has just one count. In DNA, the CDR3 is TGTGCCAGCAGTTTTCAGGTTTCGGCCGGGGAGCTGTTTTTT. Translating it yields CASSFQVSAGELFF. The J gene is TRBJ2-2, the V gene TRBV28; no clear D. The germline gives CDR1 MDHEN, CDR2 SYDVKM. The CDR3 runs to 14 residues. Trimming took 3 bases from V and 6 from J, leaving 11 bases between them.

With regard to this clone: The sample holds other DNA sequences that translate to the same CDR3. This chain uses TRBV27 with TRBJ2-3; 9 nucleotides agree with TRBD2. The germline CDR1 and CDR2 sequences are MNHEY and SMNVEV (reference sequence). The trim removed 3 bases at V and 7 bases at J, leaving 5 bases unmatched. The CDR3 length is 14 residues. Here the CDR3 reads CASSLGLAGYTQYF. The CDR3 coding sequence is TGTGCCAGCAGTTTGGGGCTAGCGGGATATACGCAGTATTTT.

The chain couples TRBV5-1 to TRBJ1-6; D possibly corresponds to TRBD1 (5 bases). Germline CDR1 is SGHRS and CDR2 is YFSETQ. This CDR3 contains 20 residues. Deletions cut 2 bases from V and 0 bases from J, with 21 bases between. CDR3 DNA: TGCGCCAGCAGCTTCCGGCCCTCAGGAGGGGCCACCTCCTATAATTCACCCCTCCACTTT. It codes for CASSFRPSGGATSYNSPLHF.

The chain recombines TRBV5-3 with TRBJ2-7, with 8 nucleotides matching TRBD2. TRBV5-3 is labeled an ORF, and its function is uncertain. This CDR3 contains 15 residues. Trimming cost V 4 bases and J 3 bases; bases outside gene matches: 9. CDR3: CARSPGGASGYEQYF. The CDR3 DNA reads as TGTGCCAGAAGCCCCGGGGGGGCTTCGGGCTACGAGCAGTACTTC.

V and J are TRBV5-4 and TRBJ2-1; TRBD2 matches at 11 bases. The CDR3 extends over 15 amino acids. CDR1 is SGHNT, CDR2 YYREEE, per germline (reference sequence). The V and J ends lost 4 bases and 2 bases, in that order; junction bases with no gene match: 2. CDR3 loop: CASSPGLAAYNEQFF. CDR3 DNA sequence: TGTGCCAGCAGCCCGGGACTAGCGGCCTACAATGAGCAGTTCTTC.

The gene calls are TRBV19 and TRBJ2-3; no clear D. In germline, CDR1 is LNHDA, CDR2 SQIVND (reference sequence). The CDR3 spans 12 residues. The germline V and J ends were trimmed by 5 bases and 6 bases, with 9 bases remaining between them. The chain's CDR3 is CASSLHIDTQYF. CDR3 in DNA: TGTGCCAGTAGTCTTCACATTGATACGCAGTATTTT.

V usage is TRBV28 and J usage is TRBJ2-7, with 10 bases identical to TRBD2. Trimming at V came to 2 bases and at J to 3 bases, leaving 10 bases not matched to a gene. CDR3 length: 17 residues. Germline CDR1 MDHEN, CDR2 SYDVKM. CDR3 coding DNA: TGTGCCAGCAGTTTAGACGAAAGCGGGAGGGCCTTCTACGAGCAGTACTTC. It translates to CASSLDESGRAFYEQYF. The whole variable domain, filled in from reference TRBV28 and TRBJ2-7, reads DVKVTQSSRYLVKRTGEKVFLECVQDMDHENMFWYRQDPGLGLRLIYFSYDVKMKEKGDIPEGYSVSREKKERFSLILESASTNQTSMYLCASSLDESGRAFYEQYFGPGTRLTVT.

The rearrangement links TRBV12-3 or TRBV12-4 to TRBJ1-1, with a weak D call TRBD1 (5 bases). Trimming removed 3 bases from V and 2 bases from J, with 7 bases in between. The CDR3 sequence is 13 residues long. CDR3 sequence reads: CASSFRTNTEAFF. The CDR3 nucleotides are TGTGCCAGCAGTTTCCGGACAAACACTGAAGCTTTCTTT.

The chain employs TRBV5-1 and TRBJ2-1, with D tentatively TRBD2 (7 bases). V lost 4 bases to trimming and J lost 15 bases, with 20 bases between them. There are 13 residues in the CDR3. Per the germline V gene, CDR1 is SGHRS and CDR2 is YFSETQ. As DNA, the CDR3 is TGCGCCAGCAGCCTTGGGGGGGCCCGCGCGGCGTTCTTC. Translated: CASSLGGARAAFF.

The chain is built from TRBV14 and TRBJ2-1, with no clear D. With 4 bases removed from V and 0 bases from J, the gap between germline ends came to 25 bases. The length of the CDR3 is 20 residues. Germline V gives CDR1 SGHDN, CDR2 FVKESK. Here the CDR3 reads CASSRPAQEFGRGSYNEQFF. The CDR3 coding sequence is TGTGCCAGCAGCCGACCAGCCCAGGAGTTTGGAAGAGGCTCCTACAATGAGCAGTTCTTC.

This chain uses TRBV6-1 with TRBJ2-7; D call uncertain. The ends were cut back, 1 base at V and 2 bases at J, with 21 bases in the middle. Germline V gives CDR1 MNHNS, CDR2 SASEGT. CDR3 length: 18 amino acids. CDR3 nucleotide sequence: TGTGCCAGCAGTGAAGAGTTCTTCGGTTTTCTAGAAACCTACGAGCAGTACTTC. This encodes CASSEEFFGFLETYEQYF.

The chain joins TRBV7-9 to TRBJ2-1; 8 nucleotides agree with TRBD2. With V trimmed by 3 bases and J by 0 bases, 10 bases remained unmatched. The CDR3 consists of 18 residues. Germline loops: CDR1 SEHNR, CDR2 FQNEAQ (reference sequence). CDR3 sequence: CASSFFISGASSYNEQFF. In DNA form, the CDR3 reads TGTGCCAGCAGCTTCTTTATTAGCGGGGCTAGCTCCTACAATGAGCAGTTCTTC.

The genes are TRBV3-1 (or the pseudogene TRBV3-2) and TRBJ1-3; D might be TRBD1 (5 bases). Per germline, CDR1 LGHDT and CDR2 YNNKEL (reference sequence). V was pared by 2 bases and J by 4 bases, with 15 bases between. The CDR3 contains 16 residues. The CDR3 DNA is TGTGCCAGCAGCCAATCTCCAGGGAAATACGGAAACACCATATATTTT. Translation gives CASSQSPGKYGNTIYF.

This CDR3 is CASSGPDRVNQPQHF. The CDR3 DNA follows: TGTGCCAGCAGCGGTCCGGACAGGGTCAATCAGCCCCAGCATTTT. The chain has TRBV2 and TRBJ1-5, with 8 bases lining up with TRBD1. CDR1 SNHLY and CDR2 FYNNEI come from the germline V gene. V was pared by 6 bases and J by 3 bases, with 7 bases of the junction left unmatched. CDR3 length: 15 residues. Full variable domain (missing parts from reference TRBV2 and TRBJ1-5): EPEVTQTPSHQVTQMGQEVILRCVPISNHLYFYWYRQILGQKVEFLVSFYNNEISEKSEIFDDQFSVERPDGSNFTLKIRSTKLEDSAMYFCASSGPDRVNQPQHFGDGTRLSIL.

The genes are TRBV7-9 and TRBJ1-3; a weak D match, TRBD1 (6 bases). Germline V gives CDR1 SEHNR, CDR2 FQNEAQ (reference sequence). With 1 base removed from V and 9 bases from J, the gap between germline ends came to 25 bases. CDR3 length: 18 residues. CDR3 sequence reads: CASSLDFVGFSKQGTIYF. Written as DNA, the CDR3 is TGTGCCAGCAGCTTAGATTTCGTCGGCTTTTCGAAACAGGGCACCATATATTTT.

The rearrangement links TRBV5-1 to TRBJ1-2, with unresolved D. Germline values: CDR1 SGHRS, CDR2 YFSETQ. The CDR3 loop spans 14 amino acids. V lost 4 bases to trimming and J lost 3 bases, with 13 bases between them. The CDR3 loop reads CASSTEASYYGYTF. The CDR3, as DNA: TGCGCCAGCAGCACGGAGGCCAGTTACTATGGCTACACCTTC.

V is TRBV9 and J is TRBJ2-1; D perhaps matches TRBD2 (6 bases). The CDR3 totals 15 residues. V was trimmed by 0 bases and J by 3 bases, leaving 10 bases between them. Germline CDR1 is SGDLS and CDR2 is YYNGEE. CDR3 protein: CASSVGGGDYNEQFF. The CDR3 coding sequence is TGTGCCAGCAGCGTAGGTGGAGGGGACTACAATGAGCAGTTCTTC.